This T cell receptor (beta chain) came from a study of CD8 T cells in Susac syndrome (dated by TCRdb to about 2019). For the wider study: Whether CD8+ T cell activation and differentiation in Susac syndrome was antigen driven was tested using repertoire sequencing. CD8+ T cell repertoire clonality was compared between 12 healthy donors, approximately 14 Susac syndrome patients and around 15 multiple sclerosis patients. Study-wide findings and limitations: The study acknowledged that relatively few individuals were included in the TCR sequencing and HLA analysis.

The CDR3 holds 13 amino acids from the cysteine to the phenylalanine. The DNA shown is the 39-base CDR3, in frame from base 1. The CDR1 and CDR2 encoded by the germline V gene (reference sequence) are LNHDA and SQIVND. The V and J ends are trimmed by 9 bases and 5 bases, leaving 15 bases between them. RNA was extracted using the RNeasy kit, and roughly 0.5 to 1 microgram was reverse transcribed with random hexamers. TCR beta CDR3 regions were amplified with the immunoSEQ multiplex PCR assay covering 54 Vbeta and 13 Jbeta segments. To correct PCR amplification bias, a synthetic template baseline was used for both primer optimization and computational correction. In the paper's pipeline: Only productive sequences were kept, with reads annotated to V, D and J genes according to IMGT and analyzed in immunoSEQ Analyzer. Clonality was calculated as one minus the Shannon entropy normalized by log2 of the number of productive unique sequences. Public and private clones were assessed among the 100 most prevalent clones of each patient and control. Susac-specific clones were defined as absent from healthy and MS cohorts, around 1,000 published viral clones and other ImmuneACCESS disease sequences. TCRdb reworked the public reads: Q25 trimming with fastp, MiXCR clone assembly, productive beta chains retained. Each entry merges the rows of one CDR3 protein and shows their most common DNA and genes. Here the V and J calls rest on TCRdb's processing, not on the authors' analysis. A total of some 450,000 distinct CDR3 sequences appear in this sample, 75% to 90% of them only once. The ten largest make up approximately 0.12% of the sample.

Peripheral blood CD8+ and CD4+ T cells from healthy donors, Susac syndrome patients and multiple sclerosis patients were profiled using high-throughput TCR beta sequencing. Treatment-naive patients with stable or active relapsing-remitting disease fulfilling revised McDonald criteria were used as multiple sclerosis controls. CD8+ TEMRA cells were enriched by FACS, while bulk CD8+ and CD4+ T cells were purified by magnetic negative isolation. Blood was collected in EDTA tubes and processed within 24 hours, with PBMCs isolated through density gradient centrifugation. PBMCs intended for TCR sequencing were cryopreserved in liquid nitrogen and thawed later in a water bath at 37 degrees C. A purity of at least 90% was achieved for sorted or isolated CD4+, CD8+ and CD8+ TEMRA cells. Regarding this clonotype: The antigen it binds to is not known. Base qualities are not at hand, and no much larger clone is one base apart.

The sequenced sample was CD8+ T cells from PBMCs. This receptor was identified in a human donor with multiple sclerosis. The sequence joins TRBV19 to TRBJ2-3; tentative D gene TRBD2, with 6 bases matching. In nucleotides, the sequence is TGTGCCAGCGGGACTCATATGGGAGATACGCAGTATTTT. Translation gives CASGTHMGDTQYF.